Listed below are T cell receptor beta chains from one sample, sequenced in a study of prognosis after radiotherapy for stage I lung cancer. TCRdb used MiXCR to reprocess the multiplex PCR reads, holding one entry per CDR3 protein. The repertoire consists of 59,000 or so distinct CDR3 sequences, with about 30% occurring once and the leading ten covering around 6.9%. This specimen consisted of PBMCs, obtained before or after stereotactic body radiation therapy (not recorded which). The receptor set was obtained from a donor of 50 years or more with non-small cell lung cancer. Each CDR3 is given with its conserved first and last residue. A D gene is named only where the DNA matches it firmly. The size field is filled for only some rows; it gives once, few, many or a size class.

j_call | d_call | v_call | clone_size | cdr3_aa | cdr3_nt
TRBJ1-2 | . | TRBV6-5 | many | CASSYGADYGYTF | TGTGCCAGCAGTTACGGGGCAGACTATGGCTACACCTTC
TRBJ2-3 | TRBD2 | TRBV9 | many | CASSPSGGTTLSTDTQYF | TGTGCCAGCAGCCCTAGCGGGGGGACCACCCTTAGCACAGATACGCAGTATTTT
TRBJ2-3 | TRBD2 | TRBV5-4 | many | CASRSIAGGPPDTQYF | TGTGCCAGCAGATCCATAGCGGGGGGGCCACCAGATACGCAGTATTTT
TRBJ2-2 | . | TRBV9 | . | CASSVPRQGKGTGELFF | TGTGCCAGCAGCGTTCCTCGGCAGGGAAAGGGTACCGGGGAGCTATTTTTT
TRBJ1-1 | TRBD1 | TRBV2 | many | CASRTGEGTEAFF | TGTGCCAGCAGGACAGGGGAAGGCACTGAAGCTTTCTTT
TRBJ1-2 | . | TRBV19 | . | CGSSPRPTIGYTF | TGTGGCAGTAGTCCCCGGCCTACGATTGGCTACACCTTC
TRBJ1-2 | . | TRBV7-6 | many | CASSLGTGGYTF | TGTGCCAGCAGCTTAGGAACGGGGGGCTACACCTTC
TRBJ1-3 | TRBD1 | TRBV2 | many | CASRTTGPGNTIYF | TGTGCCAGCAGAACGACAGGGCCCGGAAACACCATATATTTT
TRBJ2-7 | . | TRBV6-2/TRBV6-3 | many | CASSYSNRGISYEQYF | TGTGCCAGCAGTTACTCGAATAGGGGAATTTCCTACGAGCAGTACTTC
TRBJ1-6 | . | TRBV6-1 | medium-sized | CASADSNSPLHF | TGTGCCAGCGCAGATTCTAATTCACCCCTCCACTTT
TRBJ1-1 | . | TRBV6-1 | many | CASTRTASNTEAFF | TGTGCCAGCACTAGGACAGCTTCGAACACTGAAGCTTTCTTT
TRBJ1-1 | TRBD1 | TRBV6-9 | many | CASSWHRGAEAFF | TGTGCCAGCAGTTGGCACAGGGGCGCTGAAGCTTTCTTT
TRBJ1-5 | TRBD1 | TRBV20-1 | many | CSARQGAGQPQHF | TGCAGTGCACGACAGGGGGCCGGGCAGCCCCAGCATTTT
TRBJ2-2 | . | TRBV6-1 | many | CASLRGQVTGELFF | TGTGCCTCCCTCAGGGGCCAGGTCACCGGGGAGCTGTTTTTT
TRBJ2-7 | TRBD2 | TRBV5-6 | many | CASSRLAGAAPSYEQYF | TGTGCCAGCAGCAGACTAGCGGGGGCTGCACCTTCCTACGAGCAGTACTTC
TRBJ1-1 | . | TRBV29-1 | . | CSVRSSGRSNTEASF | TGCAGCGTTAGATCATCGGGACGTTCGAACACTGAAGCTTCCTTT
TRBJ2-1 | . | TRBV9 | many | CASSSNFGQYNEQFF | TGTGCCAGCAGCTCTAATTTTGGACAGTACAATGAGCAGTTCTTC
TRBJ1-5 | . | TRBV12-3/TRBV12-4 | . | CASSLCNREFCHQPQHF | TGTGCCAGCAGTTTATGCAACAGGGAGTTTTGCCATCAGCCCCAGCATTTT
TRBJ2-5 | . | TRBV7-2 | many | CASSAGTGETQYF | TGTGCCAGCAGCGCCGGGACTGGAGAGACCCAGTACTTC
TRBJ2-3 | TRBD2 | TRBV7-8 | . | CASSFRLAGHTDTQYF | TGTGCCAGCAGCTTTCGACTAGCGGGGCACACAGATACGCAGTATTTT
TRBJ1-2 | TRBD1 | TRBV12-3/TRBV12-4 | medium-sized | CASSKTGDALNYGYTF | TGTGCCAGCAGTAAGACAGGGGACGCCCTTAACTATGGCTACACCTTC
TRBJ2-5 | TRBD2 | TRBV30 | many | CAWSELAGIQETQYF | TGTGCCTGGAGCGAACTAGCGGGGATACAAGAGACCCAGTACTTC
TRBJ1-2 | . | TRBV29-1 | many | CSAEGQGDYGYTF | TGCAGCGCTGAGGGGCAGGGAGACTATGGCTACACCTTC
TRBJ1-4 | TRBD1 | TRBV7-9 | many | CASSPTGQGKNEKLFF | TGTGCCAGCAGCCCCACCGGACAGGGGAAGAATGAAAAACTGTTTTTT
TRBJ2-3 | TRBD2 | TRBV5-6 | . | CASSYLAGGTDTQYF | TGTGCCAGCAGTTACCTAGCGGGGGGGACAGATACGCAGTATTTT
TRBJ1-1 | . | TRBV5-4 | few | CASSLGGYMNTEAFF | TGTGCCAGCAGCTTGGGGGGTTACATGAACACTGAAGCTTTCTTT
TRBJ2-1 | TRBD2 | TRBV29-1 | many | CSVDESGGSYNEQFF | TGCAGCGTTGATGAAAGCGGGGGCTCCTACAATGAGCAGTTCTTC
TRBJ2-3 | TRBD2 | TRBV20-1 | . | CSAGTSGGARDTQYF | TGCAGTGCTGGGACTAGCGGGGGGGCAAGAGATACGCAGTATTTT
TRBJ1-4 | . | TRBV20-1 | . | CSARDTTPGVPNEKLFF | TGCAGTGCTAGAGATACGACGCCAGGGGTACCTAATGAAAAACTGTTTTTT
TRBJ2-7 | . | TRBV10-3 | many | CAISETGQEQYF | TGTGCCATCAGTGAGACTGGTCAAGAGCAGTACTTC
TRBJ2-7 | TRBD2 | TRBV12-3/TRBV12-4 | . | CASSIGLAGVREQYF | TGTGCCAGCAGTATCGGACTAGCGGGAGTCAGAGAGCAGTACTTC
TRBJ2-2 | TRBD1 | TRBV6-4 | many | CASSDRDRGHSGELFF | TGTGCCAGCAGTGACCGGGACAGGGGGCACTCAGGGGAGCTGTTTTTT
TRBJ2-5 | . | TRBV5-1 | many | CASSTGRTQETQYF | TGCGCCAGCAGCACGGGACGGACGCAAGAGACCCAGTACTTC
TRBJ2-1 | TRBD2 | TRBV19 | many | CASSIAGGTYNEQFF | TGTGCCAGTAGTATAGCGGGGGGGACCTACAATGAGCAGTTCTTC
TRBJ1-6 | . | TRBV27 | . | CACSLSMAANSPLHF | TGTGCCTGCAGTTTATCTATGGCAGCCAATTCACCCCTCCACTTT
TRBJ1-5 | . | TRBV2 | many | CASCLGWTFSRNQPQHF | TGTGCCAGCTGTCTGGGGTGGACCTTTTCCCGCAATCAGCCCCAGCATTTT